This T cell receptor (beta chain) was obtained from a study of blood T cell repertoires in COVID-19. In the original workflow: Estimation of nucleated cell counts was performed using reference gene primer amplification. Profiled with immunoSEQ multiplex PCR; TCRdb holds only in-frame clones, not every one. V and J calls and clone size are those listed in that table; D and trimming were worked out from the DNA. The data contain roughly 250,000 clones, roughly 87% of them singletons. CDR1 SGHNT and CDR2 YYREEE come from the germline V gene (reference sequence). CDR3 length: 14 amino acids. Trimming pared 4 bases from V and 8 bases from J, leaving 16 bases between.

The sequence was obtained from a woman in her twenties or thirties with acute COVID-19. What was sequenced was PBMCs or T cells enriched from blood (not recorded which). This chain connects TRBV5-4 to TRBJ2-1, with D maybe TRBD2 (6 bases). The CDR3 protein is CASSRNGLIDEQFF. The CDR3 coding sequence is TGTGCCAGCAGCCGGAACGGACTAATTGATGAGCAGTTCTTC.